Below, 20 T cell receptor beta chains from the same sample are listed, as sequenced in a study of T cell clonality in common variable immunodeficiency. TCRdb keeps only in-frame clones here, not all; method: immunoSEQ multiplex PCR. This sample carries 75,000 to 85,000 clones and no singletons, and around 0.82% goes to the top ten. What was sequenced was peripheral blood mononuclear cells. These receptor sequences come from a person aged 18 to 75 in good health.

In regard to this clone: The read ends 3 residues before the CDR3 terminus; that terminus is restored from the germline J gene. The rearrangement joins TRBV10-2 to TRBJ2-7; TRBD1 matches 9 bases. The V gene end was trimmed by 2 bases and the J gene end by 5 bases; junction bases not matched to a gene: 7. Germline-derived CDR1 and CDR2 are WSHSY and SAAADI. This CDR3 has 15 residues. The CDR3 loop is CASSETGTGTHEQYF. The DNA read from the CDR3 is TGCGCCAGCAGTGAGACAGGGACAGGGACCCACGAG.

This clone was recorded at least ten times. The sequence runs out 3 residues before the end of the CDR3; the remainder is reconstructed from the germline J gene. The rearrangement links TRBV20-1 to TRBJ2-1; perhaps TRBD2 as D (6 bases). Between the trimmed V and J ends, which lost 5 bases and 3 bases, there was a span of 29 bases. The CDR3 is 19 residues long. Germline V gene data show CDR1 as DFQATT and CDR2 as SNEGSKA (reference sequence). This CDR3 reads CSAGGKVGSAGTLYNEQFF. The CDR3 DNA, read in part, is TGCAGTGCTGGAGGAAAAGTGGGCTCGGCGGGAACCCTCTACAATGAG.

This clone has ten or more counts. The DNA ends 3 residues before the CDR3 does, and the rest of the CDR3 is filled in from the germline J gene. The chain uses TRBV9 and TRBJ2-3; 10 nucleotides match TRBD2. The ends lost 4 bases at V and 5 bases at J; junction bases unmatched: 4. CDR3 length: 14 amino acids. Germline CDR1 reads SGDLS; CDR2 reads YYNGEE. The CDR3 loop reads CASSLRLAGDTQYF. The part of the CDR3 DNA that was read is TGTGCCAGCAGCTTAAGACTAGCGGGAGATACG.

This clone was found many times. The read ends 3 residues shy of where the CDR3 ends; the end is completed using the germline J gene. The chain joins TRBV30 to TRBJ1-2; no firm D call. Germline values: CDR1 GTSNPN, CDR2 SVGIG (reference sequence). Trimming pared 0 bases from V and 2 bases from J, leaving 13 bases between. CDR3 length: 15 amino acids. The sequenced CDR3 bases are TGTGCCTGGAGTGTACGGCTGGGCCCGAACTATGGC. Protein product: CAWSVRLGPNYG. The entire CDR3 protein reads CAWSVRLGPNYGYTF.

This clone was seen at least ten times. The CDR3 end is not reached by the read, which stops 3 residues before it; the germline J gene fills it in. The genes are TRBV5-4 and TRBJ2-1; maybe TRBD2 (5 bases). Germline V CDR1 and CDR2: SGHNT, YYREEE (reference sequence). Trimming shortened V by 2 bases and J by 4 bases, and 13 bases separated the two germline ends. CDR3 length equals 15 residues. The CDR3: CASSFSSGRYNEQFF. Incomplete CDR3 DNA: TGTGCCAGCAGCTTTTCCAGCGGACGTTACAATGAG.

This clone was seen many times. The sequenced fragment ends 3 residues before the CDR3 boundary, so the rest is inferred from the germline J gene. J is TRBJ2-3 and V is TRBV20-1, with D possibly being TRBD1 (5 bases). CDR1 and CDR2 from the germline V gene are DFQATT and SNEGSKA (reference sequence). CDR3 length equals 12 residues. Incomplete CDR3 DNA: TGCTCAATAAACAGGAACCCAGATACG. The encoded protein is CSINRNPDT. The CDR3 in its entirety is CSINRNPDTQYF.

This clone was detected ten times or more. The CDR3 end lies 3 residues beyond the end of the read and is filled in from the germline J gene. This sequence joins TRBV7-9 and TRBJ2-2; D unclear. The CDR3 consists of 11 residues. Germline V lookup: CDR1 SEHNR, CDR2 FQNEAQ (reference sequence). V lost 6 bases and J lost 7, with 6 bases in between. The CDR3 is CASRAIGELFF. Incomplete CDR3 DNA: TGTGCCAGCAGAGCCATCGGGGAG.

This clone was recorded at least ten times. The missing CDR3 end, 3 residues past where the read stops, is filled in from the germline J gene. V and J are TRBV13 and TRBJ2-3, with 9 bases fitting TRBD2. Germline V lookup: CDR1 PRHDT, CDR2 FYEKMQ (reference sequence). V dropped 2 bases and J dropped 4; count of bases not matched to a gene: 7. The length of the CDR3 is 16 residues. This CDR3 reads CASSLLAGAEADTQYF. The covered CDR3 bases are TGTGCCAGCAGCTTATTAGCGGGAGCAGAGGCAGATACG.

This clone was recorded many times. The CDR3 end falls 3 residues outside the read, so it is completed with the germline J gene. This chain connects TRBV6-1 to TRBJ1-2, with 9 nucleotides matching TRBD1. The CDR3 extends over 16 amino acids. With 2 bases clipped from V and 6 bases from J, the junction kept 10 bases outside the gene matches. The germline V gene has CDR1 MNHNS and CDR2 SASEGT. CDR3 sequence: CASSEPGQGSNDGYTF. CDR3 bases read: TGTGCCAGCAGTGAACCGGGACAGGGATCGAACGATGGC.

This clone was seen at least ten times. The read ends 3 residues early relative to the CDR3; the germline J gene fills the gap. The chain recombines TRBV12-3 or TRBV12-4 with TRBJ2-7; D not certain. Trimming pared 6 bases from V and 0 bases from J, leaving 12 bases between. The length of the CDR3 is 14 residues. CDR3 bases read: TGTGCCAGCAGCCGTCAAGGGCACTCCTACGAG. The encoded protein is CASSRQGHSYE. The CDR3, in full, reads CASSRQGHSYEQYF.

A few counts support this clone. Incomplete CDR3 DNA: TGTGCCAGCAGCCCGAGACTAGCGGGCAATGAG. It codes for CASSPRLAGNE. The whole CDR3 protein is CASSPRLAGNEQFF. The chain links TRBV7-2 to TRBJ2-1; TRBD2 agrees at 10 bases. Read sequence stops 3 residues before the CDR3 end, and the germline J gene provides the missing end. CDR3 length: 14 residues. The V gene's germline CDR1 is SGHTA and CDR2 FQGNSA. V was clipped by 5 bases and J by 6 bases; unmatched bases: 4.

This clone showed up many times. The chain's CDR3 is CASRAGTGRDKNIQYF. CDR3 DNA, as far as it was read: TGTGCCAGCAGGGCTGGGACAGGGCGGGACAAAAACATT. The chain carries TRBV12-3 or TRBV12-4 and TRBJ2-4; 9 bases are a match to TRBD1. Coverage ceases 3 residues before the CDR3 finishes, and the germline J gene fills in the end. Trimming cost V 6 bases and J 3 bases; bases outside gene matches: 9. This CDR3 has 16 amino acids.

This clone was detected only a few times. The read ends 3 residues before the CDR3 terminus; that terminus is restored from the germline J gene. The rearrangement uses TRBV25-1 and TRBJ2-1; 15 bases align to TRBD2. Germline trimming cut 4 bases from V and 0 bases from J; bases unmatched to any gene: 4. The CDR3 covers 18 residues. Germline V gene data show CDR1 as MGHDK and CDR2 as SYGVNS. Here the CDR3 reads CASSAGLAGGRSYNEQFF. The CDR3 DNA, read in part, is TGTGCCAGCAGTGCGGGACTAGCGGGAGGACGCTCCTACAATGAG.

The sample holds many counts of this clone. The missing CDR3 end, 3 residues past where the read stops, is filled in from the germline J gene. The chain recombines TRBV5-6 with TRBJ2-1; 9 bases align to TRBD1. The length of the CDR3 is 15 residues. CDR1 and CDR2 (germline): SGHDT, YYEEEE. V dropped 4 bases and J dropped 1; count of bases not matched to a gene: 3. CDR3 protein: CASSPGTGSYNEQFF. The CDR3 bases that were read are TGTGCCAGCAGCCCAGGGACAGGGTCCTACAATGAG.

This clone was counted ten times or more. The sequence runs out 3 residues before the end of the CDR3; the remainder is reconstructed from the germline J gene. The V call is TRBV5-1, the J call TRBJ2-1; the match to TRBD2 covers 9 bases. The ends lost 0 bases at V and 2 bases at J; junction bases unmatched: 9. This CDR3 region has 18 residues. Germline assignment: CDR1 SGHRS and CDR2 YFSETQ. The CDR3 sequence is CASSLVGTSRGTYNEQFF. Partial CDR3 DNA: TGCGCCAGCAGCTTGGTCGGGACTAGCCGAGGCACCTACAATGAG.

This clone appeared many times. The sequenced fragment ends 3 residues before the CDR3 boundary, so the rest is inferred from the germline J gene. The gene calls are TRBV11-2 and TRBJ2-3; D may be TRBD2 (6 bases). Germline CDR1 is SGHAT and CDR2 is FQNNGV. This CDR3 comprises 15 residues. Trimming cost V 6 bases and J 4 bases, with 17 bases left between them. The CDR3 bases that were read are TGTGCCAGCAGTCTAGCGTTCCTAGGGGCAGATACG. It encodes CASSLAFLGADT. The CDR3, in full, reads CASSLAFLGADTQYF.

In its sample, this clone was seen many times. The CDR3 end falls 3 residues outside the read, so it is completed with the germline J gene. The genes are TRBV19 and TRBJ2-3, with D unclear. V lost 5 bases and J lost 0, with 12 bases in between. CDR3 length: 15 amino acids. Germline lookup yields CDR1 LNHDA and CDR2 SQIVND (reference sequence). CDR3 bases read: TGTGCCAGTAGTTCCTCAGGTCATAGCACAGATACG. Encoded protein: CASSSSGHSTDT. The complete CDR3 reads CASSSSGHSTDTQYF. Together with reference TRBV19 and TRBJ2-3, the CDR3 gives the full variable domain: DGGITQSPKYLFRKEGQNVTLSCEQNLNHDAMYWYRQDPGQGLRLIYYSQIVNDFQKGDIAEGYSVSREKKESFPLTVTSAQKNPTAFYLCASSSSGHSTDTQYFGPGTRLTVL.

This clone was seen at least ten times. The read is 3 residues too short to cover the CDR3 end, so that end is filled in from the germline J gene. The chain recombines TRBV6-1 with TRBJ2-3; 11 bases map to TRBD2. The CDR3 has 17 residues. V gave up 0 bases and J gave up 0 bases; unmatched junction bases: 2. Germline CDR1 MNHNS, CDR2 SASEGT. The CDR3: CASSEARLAGSTDTQYF. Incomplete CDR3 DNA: TGTGCCAGCAGTGAAGCGCGACTAGCGGGGAGCACAGATACG.

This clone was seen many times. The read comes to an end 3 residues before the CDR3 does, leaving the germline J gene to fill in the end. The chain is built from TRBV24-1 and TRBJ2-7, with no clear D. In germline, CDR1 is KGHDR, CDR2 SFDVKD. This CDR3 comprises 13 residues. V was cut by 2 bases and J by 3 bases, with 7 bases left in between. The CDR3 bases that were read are TGTGCCACCAGTGATTCGCGGAGCTACGAG. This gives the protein CATSDSRSYE. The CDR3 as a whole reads CATSDSRSYEQYF.

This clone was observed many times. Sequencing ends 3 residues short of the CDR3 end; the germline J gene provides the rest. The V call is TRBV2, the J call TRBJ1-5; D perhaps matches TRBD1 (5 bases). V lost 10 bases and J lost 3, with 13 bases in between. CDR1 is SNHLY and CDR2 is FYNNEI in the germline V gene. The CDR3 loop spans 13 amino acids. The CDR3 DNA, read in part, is TGTGCCACCACCGGGGGAAACAATCAGCCC. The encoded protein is CATTGGNNQP. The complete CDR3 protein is CATTGGNNQPQHF.